Presented here are 30 T cell receptor beta chains from one specimen sequenced in a study of monozygotic twins with inflammatory bowel disease (dated by TCRdb to about 2019). Library construction relied on 5' RACE. This sample was sequenced with an Illumina HiSeq 2500. TCRdb reprocessed the reads into one record per CDR3 protein sequence, lacking DNA. This sample's table has entries for some 440,000 distinct CDR3 sequences. In total, the top ten clones hold around 2.4% of the sample. The specimen sequenced was blood. These receptors originate from a human donor with ulcerative colitis or Crohn's disease, or a healthy co-twin of an affected twin (not recorded which).

The chain combines TRBV20-1 with TRBJ2-1. The CDR3 runs 13 residues. Germline CDR1 DFQATT, CDR2 SNEGSKA (reference sequence). The CDR3 is CSGGGSSYNEQFF.

The V and J genes are TRBV5-1 and TRBJ2-2. Germline loops: CDR1 SGHRS, CDR2 YFSETQ. The CDR3 has 14 amino acids. The CDR3 protein is CASSLAMGTGELFF.

J is TRBJ1-1 and V is TRBV9. In germline, CDR1 is SGDLS, CDR2 YYNGEE. There are 15 residues in the CDR3. The CDR3 loop is CASSAGGLPGTEAIF.

The chain uses TRBV3-1 and TRBJ2-3; the TCRdb call, TRBD1, lacks DNA for checking. The CDR3 has 13 residues. Germline V lookup: CDR1 LGHDT, CDR2 YNNKEL (reference sequence). The CDR3: CASSQLRGDTQYF.

The chain carries TRBV7-2 and TRBJ2-3. The germline CDR1 and CDR2 sequences are SGHTA and FQGNSA. This CDR3 is built from 13 residues. The CDR3 reads CASSLGPTDTQYF.

This sequence joins TRBV5-1 and TRBJ2-3; without DNA, the TCRdb call of TRBD2 cannot be checked. Germline CDR1 reads SGHRS; CDR2 reads YFSETQ. The CDR3 has 16 amino acids. The CDR3 sequence is CASSFLAGGLADTQYF.

The gene calls are TRBV7-2 and TRBJ2-7; with no DNA, the TCRdb D assignment of TRBD2 cannot be verified. This CDR3 is 16 amino acids long. CDR1 SGHTA and CDR2 FQGNSA come from the germline V gene. The CDR3: CASSGTSGRVGHEHYF. Supplemented by reference TRBV7-2 and TRBJ2-7, the full variable domain reads GAGVSQSPSNKVTEKGKDVELRCDPISGHTALYWYRQSLGQGLEFLIYFQGNSAPDKSGLPSDRFSAERTGGSVSTLTIQRTQQEDSAVYLCASSGTSGRVGHEHYFGPGTRLTVT.

The CDR3 loop reads CASSKQGVNTEAFF. The rearrangement uses TRBV6-1 and TRBJ1-1; TCRdb returns TRBD1, unconfirmable since there is no DNA. Germline V lookup: CDR1 MNHNS, CDR2 SASEGT. The CDR3 contains 14 residues.

This chain links TRBV28 with TRBJ2-6. Per the germline V gene, CDR1 is MDHEN and CDR2 is SYDVKM. This CDR3 has 15 residues. CDR3 amino acids: CASSSGGAGANVLTF.

This chain joins TRBV7-8 and TRBJ1-5; TCRdb selects TRBD1, and the lack of DNA leaves this call unchecked. The germline gives CDR1 SGHVS, CDR2 FQNEAQ. This CDR3 has 15 residues. The CDR3 protein is CASSSGQPSNQPQHF.

The V call is TRBV18, the J call TRBJ2-3; the D call of TRBD2 rests on TCRdb alone, since no DNA is present to check it. Looked up from germline, CDR1 is KGHSH and CDR2 is LQKENI. The CDR3 is made up of 17 amino acids. The CDR3 region is CASSPGESGRAGDTQYF.

The chain joins TRBV5-8 to TRBJ1-2; TCRdb outputs TRBD1, but without DNA this stays unchecked. Germline lookup yields CDR1 SGHTS and CDR2 YDEGEE. The CDR3 runs 16 residues. The CDR3 region is CASSENDREAIIGYTF.

The rearrangement joins TRBV2 to TRBJ1-5; with no DNA, the TCRdb D assignment of TRBD1 cannot be verified. The CDR3 is 15 residues long. From germline, CDR1 is SNHLY and CDR2 FYNNEI. CDR3 amino acids: CASSEARGSNQPQHF.

The chain's CDR3 is CASSWRNTIYF. This rearrangement joins TRBV7-9 to TRBJ1-3. The germline V gene has CDR1 SEHNR and CDR2 FQNEAQ (reference sequence). This CDR3 spans 11 amino acids.

The chain employs TRBV7-9 and TRBJ2-1; absent DNA, TCRdb's TRBD1 call cannot be checked. Per germline, CDR1 SEHNR and CDR2 FQNEAQ (reference sequence). This CDR3 is built from 13 residues. The chain's CDR3 is CASSLNQGWGQFF. Full variable domain (rest looked up from reference TRBV7-9 and TRBJ2-1): DTGVSQNPRHKITKRGQNVTFRCDPISEHNRLYWYRQTLGQGPEFLTYFQNEAQLEKSRLLSDRFSAERPKGSFSTLEIQRTEQGDSAMYLCASSLNQGWGQFFGPGTRLTVL.

This chain links TRBV4-2 with TRBJ2-5; checking the TCRdb D call of TRBD1 is not possible without DNA. The CDR3 length is 16 residues. CDR1 and CDR2 (germline): LGHNA, YNFKEQ. CDR3 sequence: CASSQVPGGYQETQYF.

The rearrangement uses TRBV4-3 and TRBJ2-5; absent DNA, TCRdb's TRBD2 call cannot be checked. CDR1 is LGHNA, CDR2 YSLEER, per germline. The CDR3 contains 18 residues. The CDR3 loop reads CASSQNPFSGRDWETQYF.

The gene calls are TRBV4-2 and TRBJ2-2; TCRdb picks TRBD1, but there is no DNA to check that call. Germline loops: CDR1 LGHNA, CDR2 YNFKEQ. The CDR3 has 15 residues. The CDR3 sequence is CASSPIAGGTGELFF.

The rearrangement joins TRBV12-5 to TRBJ2-1; the TCRdb D gene call, TRBD2, has no DNA to confirm it. The germline V gene encodes CDR1 LGHNT and CDR2 FRNRAP. CDR3 length equals 13 residues. This chain's CDR3 is CASGGGDHNEQFF.

The rearrangement uses TRBV29-1 and TRBJ1-2; TCRdb indicates TRBD1, and absent DNA this call remains unverified. Germline V gene lookup returns CDR1 SQVTM and CDR2 ANQGSEA. This CDR3 region has 11 residues. The CDR3 sequence is CSVRTVRGYTF.

The chain couples TRBV20-1 to TRBJ2-1; TCRdb reports TRBD1, a call that lacks DNA to check it against. CDR3 size: 15 residues. The germline V gene has CDR1 DFQATT and CDR2 SNEGSKA (reference sequence). The CDR3 spells CSAREPGTGGEEQFF.

The chain is built from TRBV28 and TRBJ2-7; TCRdb lists TRBD1, though no DNA is available to test this call. Germline assignment: CDR1 MDHEN and CDR2 SYDVKM. CDR3 length: 15 residues. This CDR3 is CASSSRGGTPYEQYF.

This CDR3 reads CASSLIIWDREDEQYF. The gene calls are TRBV28 and TRBJ2-7; without DNA, the TCRdb call of TRBD1 cannot be checked. Germline assignment: CDR1 MDHEN and CDR2 SYDVKM. There are 16 residues in the CDR3. Full variable domain (rest looked up from reference TRBV28 and TRBJ2-7): DVKVTQSSRYLVKRTGEKVFLECVQDMDHENMFWYRQDPGLGLRLIYFSYDVKMKEKGDIPEGYSVSREKKERFSLILESASTNQTSMYLCASSLIIWDREDEQYFGPGTRLTVT.

This sequence joins TRBV28 and TRBJ2-7; no DNA is available, so the TRBD1 call from TCRdb remains unchecked. The CDR3 totals 13 residues. From germline, CDR1 is MDHEN and CDR2 SYDVKM. The CDR3 protein is CASSVTGNYEQYF.

This chain links TRBV29-1 with TRBJ2-1. The CDR3 has 14 amino acids. Germline V CDR1 and CDR2: SQVTM, ANQGSEA. The CDR3 loop reads CSAVQWGSYNEQFF.

V and J are TRBV12-3 or TRBV12-4 and TRBJ1-5. The CDR3 is made up of 12 amino acids. This CDR3 is CASSFGVQPQHF.

The chain recombines TRBV30 with TRBJ1-1. Germline assignment: CDR1 GTSNPN and CDR2 SVGIG (reference sequence). The length of the CDR3 is 13 residues. Here the CDR3 reads CAWSRQMNTEAFF. The full variable domain, completed using reference TRBV30 and TRBJ1-1, is SQTIHQWPATLVQPVGSPLSLECTVEGTSNPNLYWYRQAAGRGLQLLFYSVGIGQISSEVPQNLSASRPQDRQFILSSKKLLLSDSGFYLCAWSRQMNTEAFFGQGTRLTVV.

This chain joins TRBV19 and TRBJ2-3; checking the TCRdb D call of TRBD2 is not possible without DNA. CDR3 size: 16 residues. Per the germline V gene, CDR1 is LNHDA and CDR2 is SQIVND (reference sequence). CDR3: CASTPAGGPLTDTQYF.

V usage is TRBV5-1 and J usage is TRBJ2-3; TCRdb's D gene call, TRBD1, goes unchecked for lack of DNA. The V gene's germline CDR1 is SGHRS and CDR2 YFSETQ. This CDR3 has 14 amino acids. CDR3 loop: CASAPGQPTDTQYF.

The rearrangement links TRBV4-3 to TRBJ2-3; TCRdb proposes TRBD1, but this gene call is untestable without DNA. This CDR3 has 17 amino acids. The germline V gene encodes CDR1 LGHNA and CDR2 YSLEER. CDR3 residues: CASSQEKGTGGADTQYF.